Presented here are 32 T cell receptor beta chains from one specimen sequenced in a study of blood T cell repertoires in COVID-19. Measured with immunoSEQ multiplex PCR; TCRdb has only the in-frame clones, and not every one. This sample carries around 57,000 clones, around 90% of them seen once, and the ten largest clones take 15% to 20%. Sequences were obtained from peripheral blood. The receptors were gathered from a woman older than 75 with active COVID-19.

This chain uses TRBV7-8 with TRBJ1-1; TRBD1 might be the D (5 bases). The length of the CDR3 is 14 residues. Germline lookup yields CDR1 SGHVS and CDR2 FQNEAQ. V was shortened by 5 bases and J by 4 bases, with 14 bases between the two germline ends. In DNA form, the CDR3 reads TGTGCCAGCAGCCCGACCAGTGGGGCCACTGAAGCTTTCTTT. As protein: CASSPTSGATEAFF.

V and J are TRBV7-9 and TRBJ1-6; tentative D call: TRBD1 (5 bases). This CDR3 region has 14 residues. Germline V gene data show CDR1 as SEHNR and CDR2 as FQNEAQ (reference sequence). V lost 5 bases and J 10 bases, leaving 15 bases between the germline ends. The CDR3 reads CASSLMEGPSPLHF. CDR3 bases: TGTGCCAGCAGCCTCATGGAGGGACCCTCACCCCTCCACTTT.

V usage is TRBV5-1 and J usage is TRBJ1-1, with D possibly being TRBD1 (6 bases). The CDR3 length is 15 residues. Deletions cut 1 base from V and 1 base from J, with 11 bases between. The V gene's germline CDR1 is SGHRS and CDR2 YFSETQ. The CDR3 sequence: CASSLPLQGNTEAFF. CDR3 in DNA: TGCGCCAGCAGCTTGCCTTTACAGGGGAACACTGAAGCTTTCTTT.

The J gene is TRBJ1-2, the V gene TRBV27; D remains unclear. The V gene lost 5 bases and the J gene lost 8 bases, with 21 bases spanning the gap. CDR3 length: 15 residues. Germline-derived CDR1 and CDR2 are MNHEY and SMNVEV (reference sequence). The CDR3 loop is CASSIYFRDPGGYTF. The CDR3 nucleotides are TGTGCCAGCAGTATATATTTCCGGGATCCGGGGGGCTACACCTTC.

This rearrangement joins TRBV14 to TRBJ1-2, with 7 nucleotides matching TRBD1. J was trimmed by 5 bases and V by 1 base; bases with no gene match: 13. The CDR3 has 17 amino acids. Germline CDR1 reads SGHDN; CDR2 reads FVKESK. Written as DNA, the CDR3 is TGTGCCAGCAGCCAAGTCTCGGGCGACAGGGTCGCTTATGGCTACACCTTC. Protein product: CASSQVSGDRVAYGYTF.

The chain is built from TRBV9 and TRBJ2-5, with TRBD2 identical over 8 bases. CDR1 and CDR2 (germline): SGDLS, YYNGEE. V shed 0 bases, J shed 2 bases, and the junction held 6 bases outside the gene matches. This CDR3 contains 16 residues. The CDR3, as DNA: TGTGCCAGCAGCGTAGCTGGAACGGGGGGGCAAGAGACCCAGTACTTC. This gives the protein CASSVAGTGGQETQYF. The variable domain in full, with the rest retrieved from reference TRBV9 and TRBJ2-5, is DSGVTQTPKHLITATGQRVTLRCSPRSGDLSVYWYQQSLDQGLQFLIQYYNGEERAKGNILERFSAQQFPDLHSELNLSSLELGDSALYFCASSVAGTGGQETQYFGPGTRLLVL.

A few counts support this clone. The CDR3 loop reads CASSLASSGASYEQYF. CDR3 DNA: TGTGCCAGCAGCTTAGCGTCTAGCGGGGCCTCCTACGAGCAGTACTTC. The rearrangement links TRBV7-2 to TRBJ2-7; 9 bases fit TRBD2. V lost 0 bases to trimming and J lost 0 bases; unmatched junction nucleotides: 3. Germline CDR1 SGHTA, CDR2 FQGNSA. This CDR3 region has 16 residues.

The chain has TRBV24-1 and TRBJ2-7; D is uncertain. V dropped 4 bases and J dropped 1 base, with 7 bases sitting between them. This CDR3 comprises 13 residues. Germline V lookup: CDR1 KGHDR, CDR2 SFDVKD. The CDR3 here is CATSDGVSYEQYF. CDR3 DNA: TGTGCCACCAGTGACGGTGTATCCTACGAGCAGTACTTC.

In nucleotides, the CDR3 is TGTGCCAGCAGTTACAGCCAGGGCACAGATACGCAGTATTTT. Translating gives CASSYSQGTDTQYF. The gene calls are TRBV6-6 and TRBJ2-3; D not certain. The CDR3 consists of 14 residues. Germline V gene lookup returns CDR1 MNHNY and CDR2 SVGAGI (reference sequence). The V gene lost 2 bases and the J gene lost 1 base, with 7 bases spanning the gap.

As concerns this clone: One junction end disagrees with the germline gene, perhaps due to a read error. The chain recombines TRBV7-7 with TRBJ2-5; a weak D match, TRBD2 (6 bases). This CDR3 has 15 amino acids. Germline lookup yields CDR1 SSHAT and CDR2 FNYEAQ (reference sequence). The CDR3 is CASSLGGVGRETQYF. CDR3 nucleotides: TGTGCTAGCAGCTTAGGCGGGGTTGGGCGAGAGACCCAGTACTTC.

The chain has TRBV7-3 and TRBJ2-1; possible D gene TRBD2, 6 bases. Trimming stripped 5 bases from V and 7 bases from J, with 21 bases between. The CDR3 extends over 16 amino acids. From germline, CDR1 is SGHTA and CDR2 FQGTGA. CDR3 amino acids: CASSRRGGAGPNEQFF. The CDR3, as DNA: TGTGCCAGCAGCCGACGTGGCGGGGCGGGTCCAAATGAGCAGTTCTTC. The complete variable domain, with remaining parts taken from reference TRBV7-3 and TRBJ2-1, reads GAGVSQTPSNKVTEKGKYVELRCDPISGHTALYWYRQSLGQGPEFLIYFQGTGAADDSGLPNDRFFAVRPEGSVSTLKIQRTERGDSAVYLCASSRRGGAGPNEQFFGPGTRLTVL.

V and J are TRBV29-1 and TRBJ2-7, with 9 bases matching TRBD1. The V and J ends lost 6 bases and 5 bases, in that order; junction bases with no gene match: 11. The CDR3 length is 14 residues. Germline-derived CDR1 and CDR2 are SQVTM and ANQGSEA. CDR3 nucleotides: TGCAGCGTCCGAAGGGGGACAGGGACGAACGAGCAGTACTTC. Protein: CSVRRGTGTNEQYF.

The V and J genes are TRBV4-2 and TRBJ1-1; possibly TRBD1 for D (5 bases). With 3 bases removed from V and 2 bases from J, the gap between germline ends came to 13 bases. The germline V gene encodes CDR1 LGHNA and CDR2 YNFKEQ. This CDR3 has 15 amino acids. CDR3 bases: TGTGCCAGCAGCCAGAATGCGGGGGGTAACACTGAAGCTTTCTTT. As protein: CASSQNAGGNTEAFF.

The gene calls are TRBV18 and TRBJ1-4; weak D call: TRBD1 (5 bases). The CDR3 extends over 16 amino acids. In germline, CDR1 is KGHSH, CDR2 LQKENI. V dropped 4 bases and J dropped 5 bases, with 17 bases sitting between them. The CDR3 nucleotides are TGTGCCAGCTCACAAGGGAGGCCGGGGGTGAATGAAAAACTGTTTTTT. Translation: CASSQGRPGVNEKLFF.

The J gene is TRBJ1-2, the V gene TRBV28; 10 positions match TRBD1. This CDR3 region has 15 residues. Germline CDR1 MDHEN, CDR2 SYDVKM. V shed 10 bases and J 4 bases; nucleotides not matched to a gene: 12. DNA of the CDR3: TGTGCCATTCAAGAGGGGGACAGGGGCGCCTATGGCTACACCTTC. This codes for CAIQEGDRGAYGYTF.

This rearrangement joins TRBV5-1 to TRBJ1-1, with 8 bases aligning to TRBD1. The CDR3 contains 15 residues. Germline CDR1 is SGHRS and CDR2 is YFSETQ. J was trimmed by 3 bases and V by 5 bases; bases with no gene match: 9. CDR3 nucleotide sequence: TGCGCCAGCAGTTCCGGGACAGGCAGGTACACTGAAGCTTTCTTT. It codes for CASSSGTGRYTEAFF.

The chain combines TRBV4-3 with TRBJ2-3; D is perhaps TRBD2 (7 bases). Trimming pared 1 base from V and 5 bases from J, leaving 19 bases between. Germline V gene data show CDR1 as LGHNA and CDR2 as YSLEER. The CDR3 runs 17 residues. CDR3 DNA: TGCGCCAGCAGCCAAGTCGTCACGGGGGGCTGGGAAGATACGCAGTATTTT. Protein: CASSQVVTGGWEDTQYF.

V gene TRBV2 combines with J gene TRBJ1-2, with no clear D. The CDR3 covers 12 residues. V lost 10 bases to trimming and J lost 4 bases, with 13 bases between them. The germline V gene has CDR1 SNHLY and CDR2 FYNNEI. The CDR3 spells CATSVGRYGYTF. Written as DNA, the CDR3 is TGTGCCACCTCAGTTGGGCGCTATGGCTACACCTTC.

V is TRBV28 and J is TRBJ1-5; 7 nucleotides match TRBD1. This CDR3 has 14 amino acids. V dropped 3 bases and J dropped 5; count of bases not matched to a gene: 4. CDR1 is MDHEN and CDR2 is SYDVKM in the germline V gene. This CDR3 reads CASSLFQGDQPQHF. CDR3 coding DNA: TGTGCCAGCAGTTTGTTCCAGGGGGATCAGCCCCAGCATTTT.

The V call is TRBV10-3, the J call TRBJ1-1, with 10 bases aligning to TRBD1. The CDR3 sequence is 14 residues long. V shed 3 bases, J shed 5 bases, and the junction held 3 bases outside the gene matches. Germline CDR1 is ENHRY and CDR2 is SYGVKD. CDR3 coding DNA: TGTGCCATCAGTGACCGGGACAGGGGAACTGAAGCTTTCTTT. It codes for CAISDRDRGTEAFF.

V usage is TRBV24-1 and J usage is TRBJ2-1; 13 bases map to TRBD2. The CDR3 consists of 17 residues. With V trimmed by 3 bases and J by 9 bases, 10 bases remained unmatched. CDR1 and CDR2 (germline): KGHDR, SFDVKD. Here the CDR3 reads CATSDLKTSGGIGEQFF. Written as DNA, the CDR3 is TGTGCCACCAGTGATCTTAAGACTAGCGGGGGGATCGGTGAGCAGTTCTTC.

The J gene is TRBJ2-3, the V gene TRBV7-9, with TRBD2 matching 14 bases. Germline CDR1 SEHNR, CDR2 FQNEAQ (reference sequence). This CDR3 has 15 amino acids. V was pared by 4 bases and J by 5 bases, with 2 bases of the junction left unmatched. As DNA, the CDR3 is TGTGCCAGCAGCTCCGGGACTAGCGGGGGAGATACGCAGTATTTT. This encodes CASSSGTSGGDTQYF.

The rearrangement joins TRBV11-3 to TRBJ2-2, with 10 bases fitting TRBD2. The CDR3 sequence is 15 residues long. Germline CDR1 and CDR2: SGHNT and YENEEA. The V gene end was trimmed by 5 bases and the J gene end by 6 bases; junction bases not matched to a gene: 6. As DNA, the CDR3 is TGTGCCAGCAGCCTTGGACTAGCGGAGGCCGGGGAGCTGTTTTTT. Amino acids: CASSLGLAEAGELFF.

The genes are TRBV5-1 and TRBJ2-5, with 12 nucleotides matching TRBD2. J gave up 3 bases and V 0 bases, and 9 bases lay outside the gene matches. From germline, CDR1 is SGHRS and CDR2 YFSETQ. This CDR3 is 18 amino acids long. CDR3 nucleotide sequence: TGCGCCAGCAGCTTGGCCCCGGGTGCTAGCGGGGGGGAAGAGACCCAGTACTTC. This translates into CASSLAPGASGGEETQYF.

V and J are TRBV7-2 and TRBJ2-1, with 11 bases fitting TRBD2. The CDR3 has 16 amino acids. Germline CDR1 reads SGHTA; CDR2 reads FQGNSA. Germline trimming cut 2 bases from V and 7 bases from J; bases unmatched to any gene: 7. The CDR3 protein is CASSLLSGGASNEQFF. The CDR3 bases are TGTGCCAGCAGCTTACTTAGCGGGGGGGCTTCAAATGAGCAGTTCTTC.

This clone was found a few times. This specimen includes other DNA sequences encoding the same CDR3. The chain recombines TRBV5-1 with TRBJ1-1, with no clear D. The CDR3 is 13 residues long. Germline CDR1 and CDR2: SGHRS and YFSETQ. The ends were cut back, 2 bases at V and 1 base at J, with 6 bases in the middle. The CDR3 loop is CASSFSGNTEAFF. CDR3 coding DNA: TGCGCCAGCAGCTTTTCAGGGAACACTGAAGCTTTCTTT.

This chain joins TRBV4-1 and TRBJ1-2, with 7 positions matching TRBD1. The CDR3 has 14 residues. The trim removed 1 base at V and 7 bases at J, leaving 6 bases unmatched. Germline V gene sequence: CDR1 MGHRA, CDR2 YSYEKL. For the CDR3, the DNA is TGCGCCAGCAGCCAAGTGGGCCAGGGGGGTGGCTACACCTTC. Translation gives CASSQVGQGGGYTF.

The chain recombines TRBV4-1 with TRBJ2-3, with D possibly being TRBD1 (5 bases). There are 15 residues in the CDR3. Between the trimmed V and J ends, which lost 6 bases and 0 bases, there was a span of 13 bases. Germline V lookup: CDR1 MGHRA, CDR2 YSYEKL. Here the CDR3 DNA reads TGCGCCAGCAGAACAGGTACCACTAGCACAGATACGCAGTATTTT. It yields the protein CASRTGTTSTDTQYF.

A few counts support this clone. V gene TRBV7-9 combines with J gene TRBJ1-1; tentative D call: TRBD1 (5 bases). The ends were cut back, 1 base at V and 0 bases at J, with 9 bases in the middle. Germline V gives CDR1 SEHNR, CDR2 FQNEAQ (reference sequence). This CDR3 has 15 residues. CDR3 loop: CASSLDGHLNTEAFF. CDR3 sequence (DNA): TGTGCCAGCAGCTTAGATGGACACTTGAACACTGAAGCTTTCTTT.

The genes are TRBV2 and TRBJ2-1; 14 bases match TRBD2. J gave up 7 bases and V 6 bases, and 2 bases lay outside the gene matches. Germline CDR1 reads SNHLY; CDR2 reads FYNNEI. This CDR3 spans 14 amino acids. CDR3 protein: CASRRTSGGNEQFF. CDR3 sequence (DNA): TGTGCCAGCAGAAGGACTAGCGGGGGGAATGAGCAGTTCTTC.

J is TRBJ2-5 and V is TRBV11-2; D remains unclear. CDR1 and CDR2 from the germline V gene are SGHAT and FQNNGV. This CDR3 comprises 15 residues. V lost 0 bases, J lost 0 bases, and 8 bases lay in between. For the CDR3, the DNA is TGTGCCAGCAGCTTAGAATCCCCGTACCAAGAGACCCAGTACTTC. It encodes CASSLESPYQETQYF.

This clone came up once. The chain recombines TRBV9 with TRBJ2-7, with 7 bases aligning to TRBD1. CDR1 and CDR2 (germline): SGDLS, YYNGEE. The V segment lost 4 bases and the J segment 2 bases; nucleotides outside the gene matches: 6. CDR3 size: 14 residues. In DNA, the CDR3 is TGTGCCAGCAGCCCCCGACAGGGAGCCTACGAGCAGTACTTC. It yields the protein CASSPRQGAYEQYF. Variable domain in full (rest from reference TRBV9 and TRBJ2-7): DSGVTQTPKHLITATGQRVTLRCSPRSGDLSVYWYQQSLDQGLQFLIQYYNGEERAKGNILERFSAQQFPDLHSELNLSSLELGDSALYFCASSPRQGAYEQYFGPGTRLTVT.